Listed here are 27 T cell receptor beta chains from one sample, sequenced in a study of beta chain features in type 1 diabetes. The authors reverse transcribed all of the isolated RNA, so sequencing captured expressed TCRB transcripts. Method: immunoSEQ multiplex PCR; TCRdb's copy keeps in-frame clones and lacks some. The sample has roughly 180,000 clones; less than 10% are singletons. General study findings and limits: Shortening that was moderate but significant affected the TCRB CDR3s of Type 1 diabetes patients in all four CD4+ subsets.

These receptors' antigens are unknown. The sequenced sample was central memory CD4+ T cells from blood. These TCRs come from a man in his late teens or twenties with type 1 diabetes.

This clone has more than one count but fewer than ten. V is TRBV4-2 and J is TRBJ2-3, with D hard to call. V lost 0 bases, J lost 6 bases, and 4 bases lay in between. Germline V gene data show CDR1 as LGHNA and CDR2 as YNFKEQ. This CDR3 is built from 12 residues. CDR3 loop: CASSQERDTQYF. The CDR3 DNA reads TGTGCCAGCAGCCAAGAGCGGGATACGCAGTATTTT.

In its sample, this clone was seen a few times. The chain joins TRBV7-9 to TRBJ1-2, with D possibly being TRBD1 (5 bases). Germline V gives CDR1 SEHNR, CDR2 FQNEAQ (reference sequence). The CDR3 is 16 amino acids. Trimming pared 5 bases from V and 0 bases from J, leaving 16 bases between. This CDR3 reads CASSPGGAGANYGYTF. The CDR3 nucleotides are TGTGCCAGCAGCCCAGGAGGTGCGGGGGCTAACTATGGCTACACCTTC.

The chain uses TRBV4-2 and TRBJ1-1, with TRBD1 matching 11 bases. J gave up 5 bases and V 1 base, and 3 bases lay outside the gene matches. The CDR3 is 15 amino acids. The germline V gene encodes CDR1 LGHNA and CDR2 YNFKEQ. The CDR3 region has the DNA TGTGCCAGCAGCCAAGCCGGGACAGGGGGAACTGAAGCTTTCTTT. Translated: CASSQAGTGGTEAFF.

This clone was recorded a few times. This rearrangement joins TRBV7-2 to TRBJ1-5; no definite D call. The CDR3 has 13 amino acids. V lost 0 bases and J lost 6, with 6 bases in between. Germline CDR1 and CDR2: SGHTA and FQGNSA. The CDR3 coding sequence is TGTGCCAGCAGCTTAGCGCTCGGTCAGCCCCAGCATTTT. This sequence encodes CASSLALGQPQHF. Filled out from reference TRBV7-2 and TRBJ1-5, the complete variable domain reads GAGVSQSPSNKVTEKGKDVELRCDPISGHTALYWYRQSLGQGLEFLIYFQGNSAPDKSGLPSDRFSAERTGGSVSTLTIQRTQQEDSAVYLCASSLALGQPQHFGDGTRLSIL.

The chain combines TRBV11-2 with TRBJ2-3, with 10 positions matching TRBD2. The CDR3 has 15 amino acids. J was trimmed by 4 bases and V by 5 bases; bases with no gene match: 6. Germline lookup yields CDR1 SGHAT and CDR2 FQNNGV. In DNA form, the CDR3 reads TGTGCCAGCAGCGCCGGACTAGCGGACTCAGATACGCAGTATTTT. Its protein is CASSAGLADSDTQYF. Supplemented by reference TRBV11-2 and TRBJ2-3, the full variable domain reads EAGVAQSPRYKIIEKRQSVAFWCNPISGHATLYWYQQILGQGPKLLIQFQNNGVVDDSQLPKDRFSAERLKGVDSTLKIQPAKLEDSAVYLCASSAGLADSDTQYFGPGTRLTVL.

V is TRBV4-2 and J is TRBJ2-5; TRBD2 matches at 11 bases. V was pared by 1 base and J by 5 bases, with 6 bases of the junction left unmatched. Germline values: CDR1 LGHNA, CDR2 YNFKEQ. The CDR3 extends over 16 amino acids. In DNA form, the CDR3 reads TGTGCCAGCAGCCAAGGGACTAGCGGGTATGCGGAGACCCAGTACTTC. Amino acids: CASSQGTSGYAETQYF.

The rearrangement links TRBV7-6 to TRBJ2-5; 7 positions match TRBD1. The CDR3 extends over 14 amino acids. From germline, CDR1 is SGHVS and CDR2 FNYEAQ. Trimming took 0 bases from V and 5 from J; bases not matched to a gene: 3. In DNA form, the CDR3 reads TGTGCCAGCAGCTTAGCCCTCAGGGGGGAGACCCAGTACTTC. It translates to CASSLALRGETQYF.

The chain carries TRBV28 and TRBJ2-7; 7 bases align to TRBD1. Per the germline V gene, CDR1 is MDHEN and CDR2 is SYDVKM. Losses at the gene ends were 6 bases for V and 0 bases for J; bases not matched to a gene: 8. This CDR3 region has 15 residues. The CDR3 reads CASSKPGQLSYEQYF. As DNA, the CDR3 is TGTGCCAGCAGCAAACCGGGACAGCTCTCCTACGAGCAGTACTTC.

The chain recombines TRBV7-9 with TRBJ2-5, with TRBD1 matching 7 bases. Germline-derived CDR1 and CDR2 are SEHNR and FQNEAQ (reference sequence). The V segment lost 6 bases and the J segment 5 bases; nucleotides outside the gene matches: 12. The CDR3 is 15 residues long. CDR3 nucleotide sequence: TGTGCCAGCAGGCAAGGGACAGAACGTGCGGAGACCCAGTACTTC. Translation gives CASRQGTERAETQYF.

The V and J genes are TRBV9 and TRBJ2-5, with TRBD2 matching over 16 bases. Germline loops: CDR1 SGDLS, CDR2 YYNGEE. CDR3 length equals 17 residues. The J segment lost 4 bases and the V segment lost 4 bases, leaving 7 bases of the junction unmatched. The CDR3 coding sequence is TGTGCCAGCAGCCCCCAGGGACTAGCGGGGGGGATAGAGACCCAGTACTTC. Translating gives CASSPQGLAGGIETQYF.

Remarks on this clone: Other DNA sequences within the sample encode an identical CDR3. The chain couples TRBV30 to TRBJ2-7, with D perhaps matching TRBD2 (6 bases). The germline V and J ends were trimmed by 0 bases and 4 bases, with 7 bases remaining between them. The CDR3 is made up of 12 amino acids. Germline values: CDR1 GTSNPN, CDR2 SVGIG (reference sequence). The CDR3 DNA is TGTGCCTGGAGTGTGGGGGGTTACGAGCAGTACTTC. It specifies CAWSVGGYEQYF.

This clone has a handful of counts. This rearrangement joins TRBV5-1 to TRBJ2-7; tentatively, D is TRBD2 (5 bases). Germline V gene lookup returns CDR1 SGHRS and CDR2 YFSETQ. This CDR3 contains 14 residues. The V and J ends lost 4 bases and 5 bases respectively, with 16 bases between them. For the CDR3, the DNA is TGCGCCAGCAGCGTGTCCGGGGATTCAGACGAGCAGTACTTC. Its translation is CASSVSGDSDEQYF.

The rearrangement links TRBV5-6 to TRBJ1-2, with 7 bases aligning to TRBD1. The V gene end was trimmed by 5 bases and the J gene end by 4 bases; junction bases not matched to a gene: 11. The CDR3 runs to 15 residues. Germline V gene data show CDR1 as SGHDT and CDR2 as YYEEEE. CDR3 DNA: TGTGCCAGCAGTCTCGTAGAGACAGGGACCTATGGCTACACCTTC. Amino acids: CASSLVETGTYGYTF.

This clone was seen only a few times. The chain has TRBV5-1 and TRBJ2-1; 9 bases map to TRBD2. CDR3 length equals 17 residues. V shed 2 bases and J 5 bases; nucleotides not matched to a gene: 11. Looked up from germline, CDR1 is SGHRS and CDR2 is YFSETQ. The CDR3 nucleotides are TGCGCCAGCAGCTTCCCAGCGGGAGGCGATGGCAACAATGAGCAGTTCTTC. It codes for CASSFPAGGDGNNEQFF.

This clone was seen a handful of times. The chain uses TRBV7-2 and TRBJ1-1; perhaps TRBD1 as D (5 bases). The CDR3 contains 15 residues. Per germline, CDR1 SGHTA and CDR2 FQGNSA. Between the trimmed V and J ends, which lost 8 bases and 0 bases, there was a span of 16 bases. CDR3 coding DNA: TGTGCCAGCGGTCCCTTGGGGGGTGTGAACACTGAAGCTTTCTTT. It is translated as CASGPLGGVNTEAFF.

V is TRBV4-1 and J is TRBJ1-5; TRBD1 aligns across 9 bases. Germline V gene sequence: CDR1 MGHRA, CDR2 YSYEKL. This CDR3 comprises 16 residues. The V gene end was trimmed by 4 bases and the J gene end by 7 bases; junction bases not matched to a gene: 11. Written as DNA, the CDR3 is TGCGCCAGCAGCCTCGGGACAGGGCTGGAGGGGCAGCCCCAGCATTTT. This sequence encodes CASSLGTGLEGQPQHF.

This clone was detected a few times. Written as DNA, the CDR3 is TGTGCCAGCAAGGACAGGGCTCAAGAGACCCAGTACTTC. Its translation: CASKDRAQETQYF. The chain links TRBV7-2 to TRBJ2-5, with 8 bases aligning to TRBD1. Germline loops: CDR1 SGHTA, CDR2 FQGNSA. Trimming at V came to 7 bases and at J to 2 bases, leaving 3 bases not matched to a gene. This CDR3 contains 13 residues. Using reference TRBV7-2 and TRBJ2-5 for the parts outside the CDR3, the full variable domain is GAGVSQSPSNKVTEKGKDVELRCDPISGHTALYWYRQSLGQGLEFLIYFQGNSAPDKSGLPSDRFSAERTGGSVSTLTIQRTQQEDSAVYLCASKDRAQETQYFGPGTRLLVL.

V is TRBV7-9 and J is TRBJ1-5; D not resolved. Per the germline V gene, CDR1 is SEHNR and CDR2 is FQNEAQ (reference sequence). The CDR3 consists of 12 residues. V gave up 0 bases and J gave up 9 bases, with 6 bases separating them. The CDR3 DNA reads as TGTGCCAGCAGCTTAGCGCGAGGGCCCCAGCATTTT. Translated: CASSLARGPQHF.

This clone was found a few times. This chain connects TRBV9 to TRBJ1-1, with D uncertain. The germline CDR1 and CDR2 sequences are SGDLS and YYNGEE. V dropped 3 bases and J dropped 9 bases, with 9 bases sitting between them. This CDR3 is built from 11 residues. The CDR3 DNA is TGTGCCAGCAGCGGGCCTCTCAAAGCTTTCTTT. Encoded protein: CASSGPLKAFF.

The chain combines TRBV5-1 with TRBJ2-7, with 10 bases identical to TRBD1. The CDR3 covers 14 residues. V lost 2 bases and J lost 2; bases outside the gene matches: 1. CDR1 and CDR2 (germline): SGHRS, YFSETQ. This chain's CDR3 is CASSFGTGAYEQYF. The CDR3 DNA is TGCGCCAGCAGCTTCGGGACAGGGGCCTACGAGCAGTACTTC.

The V and J genes are TRBV7-9 and TRBJ2-5; 7 positions agree with TRBD2. This CDR3 contains 15 residues. Germline CDR1 is SEHNR and CDR2 is FQNEAQ (reference sequence). The V segment lost 5 bases and the J segment 0 bases; nucleotides outside the gene matches: 6. This CDR3 reads CASSRGRGNQETQYF. DNA of the CDR3: TGTGCCAGCAGCCGCGGGAGAGGGAACCAAGAGACCCAGTACTTC.

This clone came up a few times. V and J are TRBV9 and TRBJ2-1; 10 bases are a match to TRBD2. V was clipped by 2 bases and J by 0 bases; unmatched bases: 5. CDR1 SGDLS and CDR2 YYNGEE come from the germline V gene. The CDR3 spans 17 residues. The DNA for the CDR3 is TGTGCCAGCAGCGTTTTTGCTAGCGGGAGCTCCTACAATGAGCAGTTCTTC. It translates to CASSVFASGSSYNEQFF.

This clone has a handful of counts. The chain joins TRBV19 to TRBJ2-5, with TRBD1 matching over 8 bases. Trimming cost V 6 bases and J 3 bases; bases outside gene matches: 9. The germline gives CDR1 LNHDA, CDR2 SQIVND (reference sequence). The CDR3 has 15 amino acids. CDR3 loop: CASRARDRWEETQYF. DNA of the CDR3: TGTGCCAGTAGAGCTAGGGACAGGTGGGAAGAGACCCAGTACTTC.

V and J are TRBV7-8 and TRBJ2-5; TRBD2 aligns across 8 bases. CDR1 SGHVS and CDR2 FQNEAQ come from the germline V gene. J gave up 6 bases and V 5 bases, and 8 bases lay outside the gene matches. The CDR3 totals 14 residues. The CDR3 loop reads CASSRRTSSQTQYF. The CDR3 region has the DNA TGTGCCAGCAGCCGAAGGACTAGCTCGCAGACCCAGTACTTC.

This clone was counted only a few times. DNA of the CDR3: TGTGCCAGTAGTCGACAGGGAGGTGAAGCTTTCTTT. It specifies CASSRQGGEAFF. The chain joins TRBV19 to TRBJ1-1; 7 bases are shared with TRBD1. The trim removed 5 bases at V and 7 bases at J, leaving 4 bases unmatched. CDR1 LNHDA and CDR2 SQIVND come from the germline V gene (reference sequence). CDR3 length: 12 residues.

Only a few counts were recorded for this clone. The chain has TRBV28 and TRBJ2-2; TRBD1 matches 8 bases. Germline V gives CDR1 MDHEN, CDR2 SYDVKM. J was trimmed by 2 bases and V by 8 bases; bases with no gene match: 10. The CDR3 loop spans 16 amino acids. CDR3 region: CASLTGDKDNTGELFF. The CDR3 region has the DNA TGTGCCAGCCTGACAGGGGATAAAGACAACACCGGGGAGCTGTTTTTT.

The V call is TRBV29-1, the J call TRBJ2-5; a weak D match, TRBD2 (5 bases). Germline CDR1 is SQVTM and CDR2 is ANQGSEA. V was shortened by 2 bases and J by 9 bases, with 25 bases between the two germline ends. CDR3 size: 16 residues. The CDR3 nucleotides are TGCAGCGTTGAACTAGTTGAGTCCCCCGCCAAGAGGGCCCAGTACTTC. Amino acids: CSVELVESPAKRAQYF.